This entry concerns a single T cell receptor (beta chain). Its antigen target is currently unknown. No per-base quality is available; no much larger clone lies one base away. This sample stems from a study of control samples from healthy donors and cancer patients (dated by TCRdb to about 2020). The germline V gene encodes CDR1 KGHSH and CDR2 LQKENI. The V and J ends are trimmed by 6 bases and 6 bases, leaving 18 bases between them. The CDR3 spans 15 residues, from the cysteine through the phenylalanine. The CDR3 DNA has 45 bases and is translated from base 1. Preparation of the library involved the immunoSEQ multiplex PCR assay. The table comes from immuneACCESS by way of TCRdb, which keeps in-frame sequences with V and J called. Part of the clones is missing from these tables; in studies checked, under half for an unresolved V gene and the rest for unknown reasons. Counted in this sample were 150,000 to 200,000 clones; around 90% of them appeared once. 0.68% of the sample is in the top ten clones.

Sequencing was performed on blood. The receptor's source is a woman aged 25 to 39 in good health. The chain links TRBV18 with TRBJ2-1, with an unclear D gene assignment. The DNA reads TGTGCCAGCTCCCCTACGCAGACCGCTAGCAATGAGCAGTTCTTC. Translated, this is CASSPTQTASNEQFF.